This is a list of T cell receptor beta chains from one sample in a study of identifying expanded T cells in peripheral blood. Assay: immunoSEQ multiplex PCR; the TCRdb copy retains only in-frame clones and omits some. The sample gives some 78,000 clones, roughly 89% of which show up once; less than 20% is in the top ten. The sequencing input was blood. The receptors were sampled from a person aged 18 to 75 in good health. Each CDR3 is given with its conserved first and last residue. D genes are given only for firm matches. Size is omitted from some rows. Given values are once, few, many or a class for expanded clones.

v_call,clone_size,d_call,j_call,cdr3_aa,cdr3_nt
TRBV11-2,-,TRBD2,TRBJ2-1,CASSFGSGSGNEQFF,TGTGCCAGCAGCTTTGGTAGCGGGAGTGGCAATGAGCAGTTCTTC
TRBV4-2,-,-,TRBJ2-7,CASSQVGGMGDEQYF,TGTGCCAGCAGCCAAGTTGGAGGGATGGGCGACGAGCAGTACTTC
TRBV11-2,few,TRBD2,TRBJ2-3,CASGRGGGLAGEGNTQYF,TGTGCCAGCGGTCGAGGTGGAGGACTAGCGGGAGAAGGGAATACGCAGTATTTT
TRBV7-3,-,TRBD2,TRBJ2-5,CASSLLPSGNQETQYF,TGTGCCAGCAGCTTATTGCCTAGCGGGAACCAAGAGACCCAGTACTTC
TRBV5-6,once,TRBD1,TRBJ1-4,CASKLQGADEKLFF,TGTGCCAGCAAACTACAGGGGGCGGACGAAAAACTGTTTTTT
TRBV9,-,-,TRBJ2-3,CASSVGITTSTDTQYF,TGTGCCAGCAGCGTAGGGATAACGACTAGCACAGATACGCAGTATTTT
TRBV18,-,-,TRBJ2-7,CASSPGRYEQYF,TGTGCCAGCTCACCAGGCCGCTACGAGCAGTACTTC
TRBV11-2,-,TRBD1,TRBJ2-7,CASSHGTVPAEQYF,TGTGCCAGCAGCCATGGGACAGTGCCCGCTGAGCAGTACTTC
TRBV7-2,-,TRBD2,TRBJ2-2,CASSLGTSGTGELFF,TGTGCCAGCAGCTTGGGGACTAGTGGCACCGGGGAGCTGTTTTTT
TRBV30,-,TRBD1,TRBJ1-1,CAGSTGLAFF,TGTGCCGGATCGACAGGGCTAGCTTTCTTT
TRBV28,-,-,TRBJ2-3,CASSAPRGVLRDTQYF,TGTGCCAGCAGTGCGCCCAGGGGGGTCTTACGAGATACGCAGTATTTT
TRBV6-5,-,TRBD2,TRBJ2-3,CASRNGLVSDTQYF,TGTGCCAGCAGAAACGGACTAGTATCAGATACGCAGTATTTT
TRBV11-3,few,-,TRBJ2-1,CASAKGGRNEQFF,TGTGCCAGCGCAAAGGGGGGTCGAAATGAGCAGTTCTTC
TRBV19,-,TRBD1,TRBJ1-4,CASSIRDSNEKLFF,TGTGCCAGTAGTATTAGGGACAGTAATGAAAAACTGTTTTTT
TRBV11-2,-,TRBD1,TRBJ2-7,CASSFRQGSYEQYF,TGTGCCAGCAGCTTCCGACAGGGGTCCTACGAGCAGTACTTC
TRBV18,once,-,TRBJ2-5,CASSPNGETQYF,TGTGCCAGCTCACCAAATGGGGAGACCCAGTACTTC
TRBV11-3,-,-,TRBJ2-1,CASSVGYNEQFF,TGTGCCAGCAGCGTGGGTTACAATGAGCAGTTCTTC
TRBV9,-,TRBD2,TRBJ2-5,CASSAGTSLMKETQYF,TGTGCCAGCAGCGCCGGGACTAGCCTTATGAAAGAGACCCAGTACTTC
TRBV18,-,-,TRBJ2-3,CASSLPTDTQYF,TGTGCCAGCTCCCTACCCACAGATACGCAGTATTTT
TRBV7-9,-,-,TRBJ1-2,CASSRDRRGDGYTF,TGTGCCAGCAGCCGCGATAGGAGGGGGGATGGCTACACCTTC
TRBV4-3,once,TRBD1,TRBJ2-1,CASSQEGDSYNEQFF,TGCGCCAGCAGCCAAGAAGGGGACAGCTACAATGAGCAGTTCTTC
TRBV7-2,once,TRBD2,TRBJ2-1,CASSPERDGVNEQFF,TGTGCCAGCAGCCCAGAGCGGGATGGGGTCAATGAGCAGTTCTTC
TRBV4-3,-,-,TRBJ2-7,CASSPTVPPVEQYF,TGCGCCAGCTCACCGACAGTACCCCCTGTAGAGCAGTACTTC
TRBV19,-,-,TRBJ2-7,CASSNHRSYEQYF,TGTGCCAGTAGTAACCACCGCTCCTACGAGCAGTACTTC
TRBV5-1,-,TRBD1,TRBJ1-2,CASSFGDSRLSYGYTF,TGCGCCAGCAGCTTTGGGGACAGCCGACTTTCCTATGGCTACACCTTC
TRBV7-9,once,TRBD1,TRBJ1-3,CASSPGQGTRGNTIYF,TGTGCCAGCAGCCCCGGACAGGGAACGCGGGGAAACACCATATATTTT